This T cell receptor (beta chain) was found in a study of naive and memory T cell subsets. After removal of 5 bases from V and 0 bases from J, the junction contained 4 bases not matched to a gene. In germline, CDR1 is SGHTA, CDR2 FQGNSA. CDR3 length equals 14 residues. Both TRBC1 and TRBC2 were covered by a beta constant-region primer of two equimolar oligonucleotides. MiXCR was run by TCRdb on the UMI-ligation and nested PCR reads, yielding one entry per CDR3 protein. The sample shows some 150,000 distinct CDR3 sequences, 17% of them seen only once. The J gene is TRBJ2-7, the V gene TRBV7-2; 7 nucleotides agree with TRBD1. Sequenced sample: naive CD4+ T cells from blood. This clonotype was obtained from a human donor in good health. For the CDR3, the DNA is TGTGCCAGCAGCGAACGACAGGGCTCCTACGAGCAGTACTTC. It specifies CASSERQGSYEQYF.